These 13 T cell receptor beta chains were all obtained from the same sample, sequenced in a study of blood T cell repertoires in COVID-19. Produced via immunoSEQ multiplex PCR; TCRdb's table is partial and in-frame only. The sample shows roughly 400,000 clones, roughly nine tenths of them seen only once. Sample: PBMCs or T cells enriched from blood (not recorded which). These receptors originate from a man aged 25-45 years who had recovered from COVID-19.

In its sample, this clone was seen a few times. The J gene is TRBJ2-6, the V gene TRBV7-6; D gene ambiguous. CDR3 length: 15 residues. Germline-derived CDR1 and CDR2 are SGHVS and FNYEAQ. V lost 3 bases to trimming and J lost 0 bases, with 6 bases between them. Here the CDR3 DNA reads TGTGCCAGCAGCTTCGACAACTCTGGGGCCAACGTCCTGACTTTC. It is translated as CASSFDNSGANVLTF.

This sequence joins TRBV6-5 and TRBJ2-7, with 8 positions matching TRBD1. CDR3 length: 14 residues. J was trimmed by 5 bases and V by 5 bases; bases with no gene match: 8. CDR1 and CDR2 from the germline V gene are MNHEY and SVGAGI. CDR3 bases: TGTGCCAGCAGTCGCGGGACAGGAGTTCACGAGCAGTACTTC. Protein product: CASSRGTGVHEQYF.

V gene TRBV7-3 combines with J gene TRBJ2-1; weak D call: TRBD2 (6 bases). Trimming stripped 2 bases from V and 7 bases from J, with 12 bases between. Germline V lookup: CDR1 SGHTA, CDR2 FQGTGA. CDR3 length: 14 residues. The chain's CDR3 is CASSLGQTRNEQFF. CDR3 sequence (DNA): TGTGCCAGCAGCTTAGGCCAGACTAGGAATGAGCAGTTCTTC.

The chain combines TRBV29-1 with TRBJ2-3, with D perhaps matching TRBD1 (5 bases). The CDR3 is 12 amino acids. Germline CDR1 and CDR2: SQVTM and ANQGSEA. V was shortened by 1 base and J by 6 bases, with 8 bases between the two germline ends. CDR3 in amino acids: CSVEAGLDTQYF. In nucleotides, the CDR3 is TGCAGCGTTGAAGCAGGGTTGGATACGCAGTATTTT.

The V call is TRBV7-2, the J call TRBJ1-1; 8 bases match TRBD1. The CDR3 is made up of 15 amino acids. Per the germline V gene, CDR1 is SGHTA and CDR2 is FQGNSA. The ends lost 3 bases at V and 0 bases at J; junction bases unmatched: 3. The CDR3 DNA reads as TGTGCCAGCAGCTTCAGGGGGCCCCTGAACACTGAAGCTTTCTTT. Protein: CASSFRGPLNTEAFF.

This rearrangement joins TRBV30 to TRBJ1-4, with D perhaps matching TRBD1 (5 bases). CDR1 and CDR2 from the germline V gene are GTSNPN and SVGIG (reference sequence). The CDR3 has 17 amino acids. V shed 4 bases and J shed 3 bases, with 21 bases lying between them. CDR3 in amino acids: CAWKLGGPDPANEKLFF. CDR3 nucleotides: TGTGCCTGGAAGTTGGGGGGTCCTGATCCTGCTAATGAAAAACTGTTTTTT.

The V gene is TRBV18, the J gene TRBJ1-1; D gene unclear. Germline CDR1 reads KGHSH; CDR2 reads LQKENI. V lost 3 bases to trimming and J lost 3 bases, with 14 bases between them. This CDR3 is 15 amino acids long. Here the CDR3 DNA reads TGTGCCAGCTCACCTCGGGCGGGTAGGGACACTGAAGCTTTCTTT. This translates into CASSPRAGRDTEAFF.

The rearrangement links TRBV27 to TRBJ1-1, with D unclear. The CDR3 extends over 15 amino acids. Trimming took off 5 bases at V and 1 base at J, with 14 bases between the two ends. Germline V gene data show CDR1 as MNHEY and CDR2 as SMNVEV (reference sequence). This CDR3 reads CASSPLMRANTEAFF. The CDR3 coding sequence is TGTGCCAGCAGTCCCCTCATGCGAGCGAACACTGAAGCTTTCTTT.

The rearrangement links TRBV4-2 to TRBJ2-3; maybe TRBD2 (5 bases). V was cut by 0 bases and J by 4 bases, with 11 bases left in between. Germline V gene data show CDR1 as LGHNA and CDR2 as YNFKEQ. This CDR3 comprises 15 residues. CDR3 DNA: TGTGCCAGCAGCCAAGACCTAGCTTCCGCAGATACGCAGTATTTT. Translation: CASSQDLASADTQYF.

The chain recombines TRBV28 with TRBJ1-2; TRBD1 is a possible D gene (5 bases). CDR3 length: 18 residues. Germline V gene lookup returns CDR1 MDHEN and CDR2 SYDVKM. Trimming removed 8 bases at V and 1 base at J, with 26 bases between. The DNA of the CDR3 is TGTGCCAGCTACCCAACGGGGCCAGCGGAGGGATTTAACTATGGCTACACCTTC. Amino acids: CASYPTGPAEGFNYGYTF.

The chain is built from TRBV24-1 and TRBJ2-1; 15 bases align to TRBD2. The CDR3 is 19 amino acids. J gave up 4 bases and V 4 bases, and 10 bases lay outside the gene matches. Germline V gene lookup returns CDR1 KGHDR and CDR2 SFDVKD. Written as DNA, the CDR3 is TGTGCCACCAGTGACAAGGGACTAGCGGGAGGTATGGAATACAATGAGCAGTTCTTC. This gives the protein CATSDKGLAGGMEYNEQFF.

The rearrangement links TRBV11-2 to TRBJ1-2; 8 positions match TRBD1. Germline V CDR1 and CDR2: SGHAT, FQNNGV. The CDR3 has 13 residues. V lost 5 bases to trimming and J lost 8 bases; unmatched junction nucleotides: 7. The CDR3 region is CASSRTGMEGYTF. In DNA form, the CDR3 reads TGTGCCAGCAGCCGGACAGGGATGGAAGGCTACACCTTC.

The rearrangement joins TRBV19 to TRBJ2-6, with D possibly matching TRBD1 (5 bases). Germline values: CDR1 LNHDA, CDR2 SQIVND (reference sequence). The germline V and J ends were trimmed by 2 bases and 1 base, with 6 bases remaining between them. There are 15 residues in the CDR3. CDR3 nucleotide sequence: TGTGCCAGTAGTATAAAGGGGTCTGGGGCCAACGTCCTGACTTTC. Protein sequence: CASSIKGSGANVLTF.